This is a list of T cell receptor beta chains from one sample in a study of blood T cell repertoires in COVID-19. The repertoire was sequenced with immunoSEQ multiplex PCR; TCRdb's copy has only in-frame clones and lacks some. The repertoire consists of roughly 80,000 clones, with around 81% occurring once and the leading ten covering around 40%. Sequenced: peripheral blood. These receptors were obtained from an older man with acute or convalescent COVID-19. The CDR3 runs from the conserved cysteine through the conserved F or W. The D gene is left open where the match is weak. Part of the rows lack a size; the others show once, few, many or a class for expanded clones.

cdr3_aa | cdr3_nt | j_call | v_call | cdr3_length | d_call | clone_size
CASSLVGAGARNEQFF | TGTGCCAGCAGCTTAGTCGGAGCGGGAGCGAGGAATGAGCAGTTCTTC | TRBJ2-1 | TRBV7-2 | 16 | TRBD2 | .
CSVGDSSTNEQYF | TGCAGCGTTGGTGACAGTTCCACCAACGAGCAGTACTTC | TRBJ2-7 | TRBV29-1 | 13 | . | .
CASSGQEGGAGEKLFF | TGTGCCAGCAGCGGGCAGGAAGGGGGCGCCGGTGAAAAACTGTTTTTT | TRBJ1-4 | TRBV2 | 16 | TRBD1 | .
CASSLNTGGQETQYF | TGCGCCAGCAGCTTAAATACCGGGGGCCAAGAGACCCAGTACTTC | TRBJ2-5 | TRBV5-1 | 15 | . | .
CASSPTSLGSNEKLFF | TGTGCCAGCTCACCCACTTCCTTGGGCTCTAATGAAAAACTGTTTTTT | TRBJ1-4 | TRBV18 | 16 | . | .
CAGGGGYQPQHF | TGTGCAGGGGGTGGCGGATATCAGCCCCAGCATTTT | TRBJ1-5 | TRBV2 | 12 | . | few
CSVERQLNTEAFF | TGCAGCGTTGAAAGACAGTTGAACACTGAAGCTTTCTTT | TRBJ1-1 | TRBV29-1 | 13 | . | few
CASSFGTGGGGSNQPQHF | TGTGCCAGCAGTTTCGGGACAGGGGGCGGTGGTAGCAATCAGCCCCAGCATTTT | TRBJ1-5 | TRBV2 | 18 | TRBD1 | many
CASSLGASYEQYF | TGTGCCAGCAGCTTAGGGGCCTCCTACGAGCAGTACTTC | TRBJ2-7 | TRBV7-9 | 13 | . | .
CSVDTSPSSYNEQFF | TGCAGCGTCGACACTAGCCCCAGCTCCTACAATGAGCAGTTCTTC | TRBJ2-1 | TRBV29-1 | 15 | . | once
CATSDSSGSDYNEQFF | TGTGCCACCAGTGATTCTAGCGGGAGCGACTACAATGAGCAGTTCTTC | TRBJ2-1 | TRBV24-1 | 16 | TRBD2 | .
CASSLGTFAYNEQFF | TGTGCCAGCAGCCTCGGGACTTTCGCCTACAATGAGCAGTTCTTC | TRBJ2-1 | TRBV11-2 | 15 | . | .
CASSYQRRSGANVLTF | TGTGCCAGCAGTTACCAGCGGCGCTCTGGGGCCAACGTCCTGACTTTC | TRBJ2-6 | TRBV6-2/TRBV6-3 | 16 | . | few
CASSRGQGRANTEAFF | TGTGCCAGCTCAAGGGGACAGGGAAGGGCTAACACTGAAGCTTTCTTT | TRBJ1-1 | TRBV18 | 16 | TRBD1 | .
CATSDSRDVLGSGELFF | TGTGCCACCAGTGACTCGCGGGACGTCTTGGGGAGCGGGGAGCTGTTTTTT | TRBJ2-2 | TRBV24-1 | 17 | . | .
CASKATGPTNEKLFF | TGTGCCAGCAAAGCGACAGGTCCAACTAATGAAAAACTGTTTTTT | TRBJ1-4 | TRBV2 | 15 | . | .
CASSLSGGNEKLFF | TGTGCCAGCAGCTTAAGTGGGGGGAATGAAAAACTGTTTTTT | TRBJ1-4 | TRBV11-2 | 14 | . | few
CASSSGHGRYEQYF | TGTGCCAGCAGTTCAGGGCACGGTAGGTACGAGCAGTACTTC | TRBJ2-7 | TRBV6-5 | 14 | . | .
CASSQVGGYYSGYTF | TGTGCCAGCAGCCAAGTAGGGGGATATTACTCCGGCTACACCTTC | TRBJ1-2 | TRBV14 | 15 | . | .
CASSPRLASYEQYF | TGTGCCAGCAGCCCCCGACTAGCGTCCTACGAGCAGTACTTC | TRBJ2-7 | TRBV9 | 14 | TRBD2 | .
CASSLARQGTYEQYF | TGTGCCAGCAGCTTGGCCAGACAGGGGACCTACGAGCAGTACTTC | TRBJ2-7 | TRBV5-5 | 15 | TRBD1 | .
CASSVETGSLNTIYF | TGTGCCAGCAGCGTAGAGACAGGTTCCCTAAACACCATATATTTT | TRBJ1-3 | TRBV9 | 15 | . | once
CASSRAGRTSSYNEQFF | TGCGCCAGCAGTCGCGCCGGGAGAACGAGCTCCTACAATGAGCAGTTCTTC | TRBJ2-1 | TRBV5-1 | 17 | . | .
CASSVRGTGNTIYF | TGTGCCAGCAGTGTACGAGGGACTGGAAACACCATATATTTT | TRBJ1-3 | TRBV2 | 14 | . | .
CASSPGQGRETQYF | TGTGCCAGCAGCCCGGGACAGGGCAGGGAGACCCAGTACTTC | TRBJ2-5 | TRBV5-4 | 14 | TRBD1 | .
CASSLDSLTEQFF | TGTGCCAGCAGCTTAGATAGCCTCACGGAGCAGTTCTTC | TRBJ2-1 | TRBV7-2 | 13 | . | .
CATWAGLATYEQYF | TGTGCCACCTGGGCGGGACTAGCCACCTACGAGCAGTACTTC | TRBJ2-7 | TRBV28 | 14 | TRBD2 | .
CASRRDSRGEKLFF | TGTGCCAGCAGGCGGGACAGCCGAGGGGAAAAACTGTTTTTT | TRBJ1-4 | TRBV6-5 | 14 | TRBD1 | few
CASSLRDTEAFF | TGTGCCAGCAGTTTACGGGACACTGAAGCTTTCTTT | TRBJ1-1 | TRBV28 | 12 | . | .
CASSHGFTGELFF | TGTGCCAGCAGCCACGGGTTTACGGGGGAGCTGTTTTTT | TRBJ2-2 | TRBV14 | 13 | . | few
CASSFGTGHSPLHF | TGTGCCAGCAGCTTTGGGACAGGGCACTCACCCCTCCACTTT | TRBJ1-6 | TRBV7-9 | 14 | TRBD1 | .
CASSRDRGLYEQYF | TGTGCCAGCAGTAGGGACAGGGGGCTGTACGAGCAGTACTTC | TRBJ2-7 | TRBV6-5 | 14 | TRBD1 | .
CAWRGQNRNTIYF | TGTGCCTGGAGGGGACAAAATCGAAACACCATATATTTT | TRBJ1-3 | TRBV30 | 13 | . | .
CASSPNRGTDTQYF | TGTGCCAGTAGTCCTAACAGGGGTACAGATACGCAGTATTTT | TRBJ2-3 | TRBV19 | 14 | TRBD1 | .
CASSLGQGEAFF | TGCGCCAGCAGCCTAGGACAGGGAGAAGCTTTCTTT | TRBJ1-1 | TRBV5-1 | 12 | TRBD1 | few